This T cell receptor (beta chain) emerged from a study of cytomegalovirus exposure and HLA in healthy donors. Notes on the study in general: Being indistinguishable, some V segments were excluded, TRBV6-2 and TRBV6-3 among them.

A multiplex PCR was run with 60 Vbeta primers and 13 Jbeta primers. Sequencing was performed with immunoSEQ multiplex PCR; in TCRdb, only in-frame clones are kept and a portion is missing. The repertoire has under 300,000 clones, 86% of them found once; the top ten carry around 4%. Each of the donors was a healthy bone marrow donor. For this clone: What it recognizes is unknown.

This CDR3 is built from 14 residues. V dropped 8 bases and J dropped 10 bases, with 21 bases sitting between them. Germline CDR1 SNHLY, CDR2 FYNNEI. Sequenced input: PBMCs. J is TRBJ2-1 and V is TRBV2; D remains unclear. The source is a middle-aged man in good health and CMV-seropositive. The CDR3 DNA reads TGTGCCAGCTCTTCCCATAGTGAGGCCGGCGAGCAGTTCTTC. It codes for CASSSHSEAGEQFF.